Below, one T cell receptor beta chain is given with its context. The source of the sample is a study of blood T cell repertoires in COVID-19. Study-wide context: T cells, B-cell-depleted T cells, or PBMCs supplied cDNA or gDNA.

TCRdb's table, derived via immunoSEQ multiplex PCR, lists solely in-frame clones and lacks some. Here the sample spans 380,000 or so clones, about 90% being singletons. The CDR3 is 14 residues long. Germline CDR1 is SGDLS and CDR2 is YYNGEE. The germline V and J ends were trimmed by 0 bases and 4 bases, with 11 bases remaining between them. Specimen: peripheral blood. The source is a man in his forties or fifties with acute or convalescent COVID-19. This chain connects TRBV9 to TRBJ2-7, with no clear D. The CDR3 spells CASSVAGVHYEQYF. DNA of the CDR3: TGTGCCAGCAGCGTAGCCGGAGTACATTACGAGCAGTACTTC.